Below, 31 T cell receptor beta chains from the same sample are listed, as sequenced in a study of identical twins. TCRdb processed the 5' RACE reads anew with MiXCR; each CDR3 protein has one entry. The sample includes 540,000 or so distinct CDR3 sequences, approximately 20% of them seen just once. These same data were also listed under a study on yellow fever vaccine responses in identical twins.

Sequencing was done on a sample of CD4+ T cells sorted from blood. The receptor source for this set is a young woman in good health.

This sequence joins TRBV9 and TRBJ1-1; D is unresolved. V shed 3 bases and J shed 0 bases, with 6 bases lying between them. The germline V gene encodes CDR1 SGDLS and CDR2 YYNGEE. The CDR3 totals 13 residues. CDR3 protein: CASSGVMNTEAFF. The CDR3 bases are TGTGCCAGCAGCGGGGTCATGAACACTGAAGCTTTCTTT.

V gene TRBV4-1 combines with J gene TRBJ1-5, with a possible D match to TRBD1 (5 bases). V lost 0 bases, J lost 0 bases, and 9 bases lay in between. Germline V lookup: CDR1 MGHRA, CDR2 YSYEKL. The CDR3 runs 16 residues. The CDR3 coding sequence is TGCGCCAGCAGCCAAGACAGGGCACTTAGCAATCAGCCCCAGCATTTT. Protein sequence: CASSQDRALSNQPQHF.

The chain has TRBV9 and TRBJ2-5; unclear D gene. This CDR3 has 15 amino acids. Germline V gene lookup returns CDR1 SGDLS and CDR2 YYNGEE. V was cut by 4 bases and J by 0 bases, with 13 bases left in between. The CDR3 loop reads CASSPRVSYQETQYF. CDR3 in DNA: TGTGCCAGCAGCCCCCGGGTGTCGTACCAAGAGACCCAGTACTTC.

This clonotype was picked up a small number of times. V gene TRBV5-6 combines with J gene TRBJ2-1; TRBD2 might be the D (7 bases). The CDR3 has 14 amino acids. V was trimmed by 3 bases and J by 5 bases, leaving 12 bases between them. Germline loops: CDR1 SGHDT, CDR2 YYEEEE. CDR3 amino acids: CASSSRGGHNEQFF. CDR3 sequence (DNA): TGTGCCAGCAGCTCGAGGGGGGGCCACAATGAGCAGTTCTTC.

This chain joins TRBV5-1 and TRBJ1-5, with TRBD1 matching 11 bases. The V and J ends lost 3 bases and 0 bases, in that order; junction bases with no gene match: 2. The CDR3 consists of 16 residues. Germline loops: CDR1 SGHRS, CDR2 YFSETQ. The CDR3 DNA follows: TGCGCCAGCAGCTGGGGGACAGGGGGTAGCAATCAGCCCCAGCATTTT. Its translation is CASSWGTGGSNQPQHF.

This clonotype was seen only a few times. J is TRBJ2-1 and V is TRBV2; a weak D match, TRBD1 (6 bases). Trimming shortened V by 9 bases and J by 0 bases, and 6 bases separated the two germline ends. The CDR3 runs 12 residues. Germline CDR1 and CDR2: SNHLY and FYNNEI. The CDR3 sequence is CARGGSYNEQFF. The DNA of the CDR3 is TGTGCCAGAGGGGGCTCCTACAATGAGCAGTTCTTC.

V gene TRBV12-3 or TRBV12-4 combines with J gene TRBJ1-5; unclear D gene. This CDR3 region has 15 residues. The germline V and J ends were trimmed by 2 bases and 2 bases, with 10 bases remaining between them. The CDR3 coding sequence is TGTGCCAGCAGTTTAAGCCGTCAGGGCAATCAGCCCCAGCATTTT. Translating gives CASSLSRQGNQPQHF.

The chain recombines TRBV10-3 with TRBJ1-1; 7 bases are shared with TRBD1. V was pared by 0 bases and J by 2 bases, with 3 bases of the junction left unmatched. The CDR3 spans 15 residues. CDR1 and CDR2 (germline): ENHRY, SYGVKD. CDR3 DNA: TGTGCCATCAGTGAGTCTAGGACAGGTAACACTGAAGCTTTCTTT. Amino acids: CAISESRTGNTEAFF.

The CDR3 DNA is TGTGCCAGCAGTGTGGGCATGAGCTCCTACAATGAGCAGTTCTTC. It yields the protein CASSVGMSSYNEQFF. The chain recombines TRBV2 with TRBJ2-1, with no clear D. The germline V gene has CDR1 SNHLY and CDR2 FYNNEI. The ends were cut back, 4 bases at V and 0 bases at J, with 10 bases in the middle. The length of the CDR3 is 15 residues.

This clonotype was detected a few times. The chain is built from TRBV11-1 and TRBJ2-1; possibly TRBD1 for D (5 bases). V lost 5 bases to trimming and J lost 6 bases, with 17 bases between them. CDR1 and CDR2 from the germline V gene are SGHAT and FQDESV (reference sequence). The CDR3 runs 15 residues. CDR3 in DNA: TGTGCCAGCAGCATGCCAGGGTTGGCTCGCAATGAGCAGTTCTTC. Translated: CASSMPGLARNEQFF. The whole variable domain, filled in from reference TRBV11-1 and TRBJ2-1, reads EAEVAQSPRYKITEKSQAVAFWCDPISGHATLYWYRQILGQGPELLVQFQDESVVDDSQLPKDRFSAERLKGVDSTLKIQPAELGDSAMYLCASSMPGLARNEQFFGPGTRLTVL.

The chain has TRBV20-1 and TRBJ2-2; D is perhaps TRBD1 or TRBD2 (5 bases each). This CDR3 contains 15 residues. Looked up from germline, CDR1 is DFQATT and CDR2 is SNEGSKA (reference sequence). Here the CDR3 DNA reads TGCAGCGCGCCAATCCCCGGGACCAACCCCGGGGAGCTGTTTTTT. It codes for CSAPIPGTNPGELFF.

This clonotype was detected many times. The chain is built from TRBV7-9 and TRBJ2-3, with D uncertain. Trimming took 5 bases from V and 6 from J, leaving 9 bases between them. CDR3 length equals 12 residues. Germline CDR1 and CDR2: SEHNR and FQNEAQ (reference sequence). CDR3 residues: CASSPPGDTQYF. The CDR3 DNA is TGTGCCAGCAGCCCCCCCGGGGATACGCAGTATTTT.

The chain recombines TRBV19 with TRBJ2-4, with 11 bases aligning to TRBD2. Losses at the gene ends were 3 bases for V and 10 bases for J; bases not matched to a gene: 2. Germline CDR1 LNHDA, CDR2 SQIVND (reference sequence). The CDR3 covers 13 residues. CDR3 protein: CASSIPSGRIQYF. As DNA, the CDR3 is TGTGCCAGTAGTATTCCTAGCGGGAGGATTCAGTACTTC.

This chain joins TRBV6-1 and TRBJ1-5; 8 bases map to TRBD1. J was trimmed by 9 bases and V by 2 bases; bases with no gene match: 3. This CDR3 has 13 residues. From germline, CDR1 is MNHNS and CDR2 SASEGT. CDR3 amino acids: CASSERDRWPQHF. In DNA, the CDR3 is TGTGCCAGCAGTGAAAGGGACAGGTGGCCCCAGCATTTT.

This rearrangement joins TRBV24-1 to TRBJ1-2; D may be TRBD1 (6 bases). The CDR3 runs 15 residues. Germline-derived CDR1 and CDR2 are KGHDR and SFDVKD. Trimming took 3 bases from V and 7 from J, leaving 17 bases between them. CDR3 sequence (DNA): TGTGCCACCAGTGATCCAAACAGGGAGGACTGTGGCTACACCTTC. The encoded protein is CATSDPNREDCGYTF.

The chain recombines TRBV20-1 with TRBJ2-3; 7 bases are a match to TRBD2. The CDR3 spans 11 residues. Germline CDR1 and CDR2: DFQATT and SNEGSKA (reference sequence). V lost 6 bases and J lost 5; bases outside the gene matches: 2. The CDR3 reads CSAERGDTQYF. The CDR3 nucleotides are TGCAGTGCGGAGCGGGGAGATACGCAGTATTTT.

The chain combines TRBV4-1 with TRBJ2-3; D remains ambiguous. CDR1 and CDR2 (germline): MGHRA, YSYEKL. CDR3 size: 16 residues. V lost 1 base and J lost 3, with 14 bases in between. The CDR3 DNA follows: TGCGCCAGCAGCCAAGTGGGTAGGACCCTAACAGATACGCAGTATTTT. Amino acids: CASSQVGRTLTDTQYF.

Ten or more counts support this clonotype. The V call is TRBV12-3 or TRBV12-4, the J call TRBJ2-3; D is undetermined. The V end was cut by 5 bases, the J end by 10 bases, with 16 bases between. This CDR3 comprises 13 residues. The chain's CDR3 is CASSLLGHGAQYF. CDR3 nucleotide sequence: TGTGCCAGCAGTCTCTTAGGCCACGGTGCGCAGTATTTT.

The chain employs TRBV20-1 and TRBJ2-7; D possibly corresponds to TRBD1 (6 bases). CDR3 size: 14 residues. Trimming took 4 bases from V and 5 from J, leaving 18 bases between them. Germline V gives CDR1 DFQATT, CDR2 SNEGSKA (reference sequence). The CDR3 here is CSATRDTAFNEQYF. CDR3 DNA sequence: TGCAGTGCTACCCGGGACACGGCGTTTAACGAGCAGTACTTC.

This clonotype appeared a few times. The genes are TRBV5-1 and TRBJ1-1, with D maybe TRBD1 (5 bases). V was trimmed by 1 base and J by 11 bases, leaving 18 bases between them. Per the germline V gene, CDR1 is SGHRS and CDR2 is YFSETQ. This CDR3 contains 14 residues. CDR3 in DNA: TGCGCCAGCAGCTTGACTTTTGGGGGTGAGGATGCTTTCTTT. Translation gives CASSLTFGGEDAFF. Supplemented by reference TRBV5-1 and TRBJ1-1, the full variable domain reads KAGVTQTPRYLIKTRGQQVTLSCSPISGHRSVSWYQQTPGQGLQFLFEYFSETQRNKGNFPGRFSGRQFSNSRSEMNVSTLELGDSALYLCASSLTFGGEDAFFGQGTRLTVV.

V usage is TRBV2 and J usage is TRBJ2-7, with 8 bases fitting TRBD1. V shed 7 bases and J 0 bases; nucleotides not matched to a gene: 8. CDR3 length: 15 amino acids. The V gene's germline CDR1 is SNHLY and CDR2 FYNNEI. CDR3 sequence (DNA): TGTGCCAGCACCGTAGACAGGGGCAACTCCTACGAGCAGTACGTC. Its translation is CASTVDRGNSYEQYV.

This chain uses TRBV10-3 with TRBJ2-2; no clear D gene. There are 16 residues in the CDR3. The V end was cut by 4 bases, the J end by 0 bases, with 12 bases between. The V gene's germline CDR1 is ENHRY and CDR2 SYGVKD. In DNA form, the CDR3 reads TGTGCCATCAGTGGATCGTCCAGCGCGAACACCGGGGAGCTGTTTTTT. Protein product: CAISGSSSANTGELFF.

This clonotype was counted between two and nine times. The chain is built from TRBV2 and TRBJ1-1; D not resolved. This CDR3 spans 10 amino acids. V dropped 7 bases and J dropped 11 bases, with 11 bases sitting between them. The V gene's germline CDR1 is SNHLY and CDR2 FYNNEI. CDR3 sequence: CASTDVSAFF. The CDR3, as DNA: TGTGCCAGCACCGATGTGAGTGCTTTCTTT.

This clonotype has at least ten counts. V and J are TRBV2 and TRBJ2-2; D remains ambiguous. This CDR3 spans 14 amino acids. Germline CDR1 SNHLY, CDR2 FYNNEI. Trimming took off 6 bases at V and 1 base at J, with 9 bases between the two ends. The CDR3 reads CASRASGNTGELFF. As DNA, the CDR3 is TGTGCCAGCAGGGCCTCAGGGAACACCGGGGAGCTGTTTTTT.

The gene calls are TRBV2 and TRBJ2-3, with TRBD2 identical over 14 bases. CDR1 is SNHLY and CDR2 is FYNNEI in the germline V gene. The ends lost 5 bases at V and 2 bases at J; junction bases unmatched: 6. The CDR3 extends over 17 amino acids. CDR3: CASSSTSGGGNTDTQYF. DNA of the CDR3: TGTGCCAGCAGTTCGACTAGCGGGGGGGGAAACACAGATACGCAGTATTTT.

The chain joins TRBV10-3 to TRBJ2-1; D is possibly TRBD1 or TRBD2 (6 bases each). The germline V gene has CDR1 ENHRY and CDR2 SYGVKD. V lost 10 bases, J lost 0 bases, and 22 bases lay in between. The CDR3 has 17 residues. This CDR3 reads CATRGSLGGSSYNEQFF. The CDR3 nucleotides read TGTGCCACCCGCGGCTCCCTAGGGGGGAGCTCCTACAATGAGCAGTTCTTC.

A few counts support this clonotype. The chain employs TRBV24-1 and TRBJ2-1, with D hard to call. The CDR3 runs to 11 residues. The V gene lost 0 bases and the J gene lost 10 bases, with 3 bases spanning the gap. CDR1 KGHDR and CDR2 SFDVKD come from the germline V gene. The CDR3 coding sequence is TGTGCCACCAGTGATTTGGCGGAGCAGTTCTTC. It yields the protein CATSDLAEQFF.

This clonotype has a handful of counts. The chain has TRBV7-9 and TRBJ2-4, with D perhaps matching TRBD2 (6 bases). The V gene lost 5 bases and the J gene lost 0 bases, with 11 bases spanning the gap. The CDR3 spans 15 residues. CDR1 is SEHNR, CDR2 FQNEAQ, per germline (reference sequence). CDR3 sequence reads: CASSPRGLAKNIQYF. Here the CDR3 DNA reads TGTGCCAGCAGCCCCCGGGGGTTAGCCAAAAACATTCAGTACTTC.

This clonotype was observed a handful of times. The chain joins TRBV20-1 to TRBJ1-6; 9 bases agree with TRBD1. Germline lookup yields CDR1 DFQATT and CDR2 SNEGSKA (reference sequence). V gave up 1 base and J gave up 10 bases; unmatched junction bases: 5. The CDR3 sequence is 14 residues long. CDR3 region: CSARGQGESSPLHF. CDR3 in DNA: TGCAGTGCTAGAGGACAGGGGGAATCATCACCCCTCCACTTT.

The CDR3 reads CSAFSRSLGAQFF. In DNA form, the CDR3 reads TGCAGTGCTTTCAGCCGCAGTTTAGGGGCGCAGTTCTTC. The chain couples TRBV20-1 to TRBJ2-1; D might be TRBD1 (5 bases). The CDR3 totals 13 residues. Trimming cost V 5 bases and J 12 bases, with 20 bases left between them. CDR1 and CDR2 from the germline V gene are DFQATT and SNEGSKA (reference sequence).

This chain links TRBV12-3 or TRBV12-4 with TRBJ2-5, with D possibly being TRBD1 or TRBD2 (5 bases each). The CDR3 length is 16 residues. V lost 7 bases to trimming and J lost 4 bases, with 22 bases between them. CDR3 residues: CASTHLWGPQAETQYF. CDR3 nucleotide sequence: TGTGCCAGCACCCACCTGTGGGGACCCCAGGCAGAGACCCAGTACTTC.